The subject of this entry is one T cell receptor beta chain. No antigen is known for it. The sample holds no much larger clone one base away, and base qualities are not on file. The data derive from a study of control samples from healthy donors and cancer patients (dated by TCRdb to between 2020 and 2021). The CDR3 holds 15 amino acids from the cysteine to the phenylalanine. The kept DNA is CDR3 alone, 45 bases in frame from the first base. Based on the germline V gene (reference sequence), the CDR1 and CDR2 sequences are SGHKS and YYEKEE. V ends up 5 bases short and J 4 bases short, with an unmatched junction base count of 10. Library generation was performed with the immunoSEQ multiplex PCR assay. TCRdb mirrors the immuneACCESS table, restricted to in-frame sequences. Some clones are absent from its copies; in checked studies, under half trace to an unresolved V gene, and the reason for the others is unknown. Recorded for this sample are about 130,000 clones; approximately 92% of them occurred a single time. 0.58% of the sample belongs to the ten largest clones.

The material sequenced was PBMCs. The chain is assembled from TRBV5-5 and TRBJ1-2; 8 junctional bases match TRBD1. The TCR comes from a man at least 80 years old with head and neck cancer. Here the CDR3 is given as CASRFGQGFGYGYTF. The DNA sequence reads TGTGCCAGCAGATTCGGACAGGGTTTTGGCTATGGCTACACCTTC.